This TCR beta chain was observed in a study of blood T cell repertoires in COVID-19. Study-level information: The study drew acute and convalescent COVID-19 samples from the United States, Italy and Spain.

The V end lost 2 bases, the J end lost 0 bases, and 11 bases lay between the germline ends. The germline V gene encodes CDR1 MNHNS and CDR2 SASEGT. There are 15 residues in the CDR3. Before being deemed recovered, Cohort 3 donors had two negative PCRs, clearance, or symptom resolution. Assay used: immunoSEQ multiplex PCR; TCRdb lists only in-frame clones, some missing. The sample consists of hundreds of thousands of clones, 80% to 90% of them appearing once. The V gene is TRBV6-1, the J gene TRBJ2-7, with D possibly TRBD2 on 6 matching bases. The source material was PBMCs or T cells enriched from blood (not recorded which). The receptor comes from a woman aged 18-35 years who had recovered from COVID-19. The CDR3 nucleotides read TGTGCCAGCAGTGAATCTCTAGCGTACTCCTACGAGCAGTACTTC. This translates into CASSESLAYSYEQYF.